This T cell receptor (beta chain) was identified in a study of identical twins. TCRdb fed the 5' RACE reads into MiXCR, producing one record per CDR3 protein. The sample comprises 410,000 or so distinct CDR3 sequences, approximately 17% of which are singletons, and 9.5% to 15% rests with the top ten. There are 15 residues in the CDR3. Germline CDR1 and CDR2: SGHRS and YFSETQ. V was clipped by 1 base and J by 7 bases; unmatched bases: 5. Healthy Caucasians, and only they, were the donors. The receptor was derived from a man between 50 and 59 years old in good health. This rearrangement joins TRBV5-1 to TRBJ2-1; 10 bases map to TRBD2. The sequenced sample consisted of naive T cells sorted from blood. CDR3 bases: TGCGCCAGCAGCTTGCTAGCGGGGGCGGGGAATGAGCAGTTCTTC. It is translated as CASSLLAGAGNEQFF. Full variable domain (outside the CDR3, taken from reference TRBV5-1 and TRBJ2-1): KAGVTQTPRYLIKTRGQQVTLSCSPISGHRSVSWYQQTPGQGLQFLFEYFSETQRNKGNFPGRFSGRQFSNSRSEMNVSTLELGDSALYLCASSLLAGAGNEQFFGPGTRLTVL.